This passage covers 28 T cell receptor beta chains from one sample sequenced in a study of blood T cell repertoires in COVID-19. TCRdb keeps only in-frame clones here, not all; method: immunoSEQ multiplex PCR. The profile shows some 250,000 clones, around 87% of them singletons. Material for sequencing was peripheral blood. Source of these receptors: a woman aged 65 to 85 with active or convalescent COVID-19.

V gene TRBV10-1 combines with J gene TRBJ2-3; weak D call: TRBD2 (6 bases). V shed 10 bases and J shed 8 bases, with 19 bases lying between them. This CDR3 is 13 amino acids long. Germline CDR1 is WNHNN and CDR2 is SYGVQD (reference sequence). CDR3 DNA sequence: TGCGCCACCTCGGACCGGCCCGGGGGTACGCAGTATTTT. Protein: CATSDRPGGTQYF.

This chain uses TRBV3-1 (or the pseudogene TRBV3-2) with TRBJ2-7; the match to TRBD2 covers 12 bases. The germline V gene encodes CDR1 LGHDT and CDR2 YNNKEL (reference sequence). The CDR3 loop spans 15 amino acids. Trimming removed 5 bases from V and 6 bases from J; junction bases left unmatched: 8. The CDR3 coding sequence is TGTGCCAGCAGCTTTCGGACTAGCGGGGCCCTCGAGCAGTACTTC. Translated, it gives CASSFRTSGALEQYF.

There are many counts of this clone. The rearrangement links TRBV11-2 to TRBJ1-5; weak D call: TRBD1 (5 bases). This CDR3 is built from 17 residues. The germline CDR1 and CDR2 sequences are SGHAT and FQNNGV. The V gene lost 4 bases and the J gene lost 0 bases, with 16 bases spanning the gap. The CDR3: CASSSVGGRGSNQPQHF. In DNA, the CDR3 is TGTGCCAGCAGCTCAGTAGGAGGGAGGGGTAGCAATCAGCCCCAGCATTTT.

This clone was observed at least ten times. Other nucleotide sequences from this sample produce the same CDR3. The chain joins TRBV5-6 to TRBJ2-7; D gene unclear. The germline gives CDR1 SGHDT, CDR2 YYEEEE. V gave up 3 bases and J gave up 2 bases, with 3 bases separating them. The CDR3 consists of 11 residues. This CDR3 is CASSSAYEQYF. The CDR3 region has the DNA TGTGCCAGCAGCTCCGCCTACGAGCAGTACTTC.

The chain recombines TRBV5-4 with TRBJ1-1, with 11 bases aligning to TRBD1. The CDR3 runs 17 residues. Germline CDR1 is SGHNT and CDR2 is YYREEE (reference sequence). J was trimmed by 8 bases and V by 5 bases; bases with no gene match: 17. The CDR3, as DNA: TGTGCCAGCAGTTATGGACAGGGGGCTTCTATAGGAGGGGAAGCTTTCTTT. Encoded protein: CASSYGQGASIGGEAFF. Using reference TRBV5-4 and TRBJ1-1 for the parts outside the CDR3, the full variable domain is ETGVTQSPTHLIKTRGQQVTLRCSSQSGHNTVSWYQQALGQGPQFIFQYYREEENGRGNFPPRFSGLQFPNYSSELNVNALELDDSALYLCASSYGQGASIGGEAFFGQGTRLTVV.

The chain is built from TRBV6-1 and TRBJ2-7; 9 nucleotides match TRBD1. This CDR3 has 16 residues. The ends lost 3 bases at V and 5 bases at J; junction bases unmatched: 11. Germline-derived CDR1 and CDR2 are MNHNS and SASEGT. Here the CDR3 DNA reads TGTGCCAGCAGTGACCGGGGACAGGGAAGAACTAACGAGCAGTACTTC. Its protein is CASSDRGQGRTNEQYF.

Concerning this clone: At one end the junction does not follow the germline gene, possibly because of a read error. The chain joins TRBV10-3 to TRBJ2-7, with 8 bases lining up with TRBD1. CDR1 and CDR2 from the germline V gene are ENHRY and SYGVKD. The CDR3 has 13 residues. CDR3: CASRAGGSDEQYF. As DNA, the CDR3 is TGTGCCAGCAGGGCAGGGGGCTCCGACGAGCAGTACTTC.

This sequence joins TRBV19 and TRBJ1-1; 7 bases map to TRBD1. Germline CDR1 reads LNHDA; CDR2 reads SQIVND (reference sequence). V shed 5 bases and J 1 base; nucleotides not matched to a gene: 1. The CDR3 runs to 13 residues. The CDR3 loop is CASSRQGNTEAFF. The CDR3, as DNA: TGTGCCAGTAGTCGACAGGGGAACACTGAAGCTTTCTTT. The full variable domain, rest sourced from reference TRBV19 and TRBJ1-1, is DGGITQSPKYLFRKEGQNVTLSCEQNLNHDAMYWYRQDPGQGLRLIYYSQIVNDFQKGDIAEGYSVSREKKESFPLTVTSAQKNPTAFYLCASSRQGNTEAFFGQGTRLTVV.

The J gene is TRBJ1-3, the V gene TRBV11-2; 7 nucleotides align to TRBD1. V was pared by 4 bases and J by 0 bases, with 12 bases of the junction left unmatched. The CDR3 spans 18 residues. From germline, CDR1 is SGHAT and CDR2 FQNNGV. In nucleotides, the CDR3 is TGTGCCAGCAGCTCCCCCCCGGGACAGACCCTCTCTGGAAACACCATATATTTT. Translation gives CASSSPPGQTLSGNTIYF.

This clone was detected once. This rearrangement joins TRBV5-4 to TRBJ2-7, with D tentatively TRBD2 (5 bases). Germline V CDR1 and CDR2: SGHNT, YYREEE (reference sequence). V was clipped by 0 bases and J by 1 base, with 11 bases between them. The CDR3 spans 15 residues. CDR3 bases: TGTGCCAGCAGCTTGGCCCCTTCGGGGTCCTACGAGCAGTACTTC. Translation gives CASSLAPSGSYEQYF.

The chain is built from TRBV6-5 and TRBJ1-2; no clear D. Germline-derived CDR1 and CDR2 are MNHEY and SVGAGI. V lost 1 base, J lost 2 bases, and 14 bases lay in between. The CDR3 has 16 residues. The CDR3 region is CASSYFSVSSNYGYTF. The CDR3, as DNA: TGTGCCAGCAGTTACTTCTCGGTTTCTTCGAACTATGGCTACACCTTC.

This clone has only a few counts. In DNA, the CDR3 is TGTGCCAGCAGCCCTACCAGGGGCGGTAACTATGGCTACACCTTC. The encoded protein is CASSPTRGGNYGYTF. The V and J genes are TRBV7-3 and TRBJ1-2; tentative D call: TRBD1 (6 bases). Per germline, CDR1 SGHTA and CDR2 FQGTGA. The CDR3 has 15 residues. Trimming shortened V by 5 bases and J by 1 base, and 14 bases separated the two germline ends.

This chain joins TRBV3-1 (or the pseudogene TRBV3-2) and TRBJ1-4, with TRBD1 identical over 10 bases. CDR3 size: 21 residues. Trimming cost V 0 bases and J 3 bases; bases outside gene matches: 16. Germline assignment: CDR1 LGHDT and CDR2 YNNKEL (reference sequence). In DNA, the CDR3 is TGTGCCAGCAGCCAAGAATCCCTACCTGGGACAGGGGCTCATGCTAATGAAAAACTGTTTTTT. Residues: CASSQESLPGTGAHANEKLFF.

The CDR3 region is CASSVGQSPLHF. In nucleotides, the CDR3 is TGTGCCAGCAGCGTAGGACAGTCACCCCTCCACTTT. The rearrangement joins TRBV9 to TRBJ1-6; D is perhaps TRBD1 (5 bases). Germline CDR1 reads SGDLS; CDR2 reads YYNGEE. V shed 0 bases and J shed 10 bases, with 5 bases lying between them. This CDR3 has 12 amino acids.

V is TRBV28 and J is TRBJ2-6; TRBD1 agrees at 8 bases. The V and J ends lost 6 bases and 0 bases, in that order; junction bases with no gene match: 10. Germline V CDR1 and CDR2: MDHEN, SYDVKM. CDR3 length: 18 amino acids. Here the CDR3 DNA reads TGTGCCAGCAGGAAGACAGGGGCCAAGGACTCTGGGGCCAACGTCCTGACTTTC. Translating gives CASRKTGAKDSGANVLTF.

For this clone: The sample carries other DNA sequences with the same CDR3. The V call is TRBV6-1, the J call TRBJ2-1; TRBD1 might be the D (5 bases). The CDR3 is 13 residues long. V lost 2 bases, J lost 4 bases, and 6 bases lay in between. Germline values: CDR1 MNHNS, CDR2 SASEGT. The CDR3 spells CASSERGYNEQFF. CDR3 nucleotides: TGTGCCAGCAGTGAAAGGGGATACAATGAGCAGTTCTTC.

The chain uses TRBV27 and TRBJ2-3; 7 positions match TRBD2. Trimming took 6 bases from V and 3 from J; bases not matched to a gene: 9. Germline V CDR1 and CDR2: MNHEY, SMNVEV (reference sequence). The CDR3 consists of 15 residues. This chain's CDR3 is CASSPQRERTDTQYF. CDR3 DNA: TGTGCCAGCAGCCCCCAGCGGGAAAGGACAGATACGCAGTATTTT.

This sequence joins TRBV19 and TRBJ1-4; perhaps TRBD1 as D (6 bases). This CDR3 has 12 amino acids. Germline CDR1 reads LNHDA; CDR2 reads SQIVND (reference sequence). Deletions cut 7 bases from V and 10 bases from J, with 13 bases between. Here the CDR3 reads CASKEGGRKLFF. The CDR3 DNA sequence: TGTGCCAGTAAAGAAGGGGGTCGAAAACTGTTTTTT.

This chain joins TRBV24-1 and TRBJ2-7; D might be TRBD2 (6 bases). The CDR3 has 13 residues. The V and J ends lost 5 bases and 5 bases respectively, with 12 bases between them. CDR1 is KGHDR and CDR2 is SFDVKD in the germline V gene. CDR3 bases: TGTGCCACCAGTGTCTCGGGGAGGCACGAGCAGTACTTC. It is translated as CATSVSGRHEQYF.

The chain has TRBV6-2 or TRBV6-3 and TRBJ1-5; D is uncertain. V lost 2 bases to trimming and J lost 4 bases, with 6 bases between them. In germline, CDR1 is MNHEY, CDR2 SVGEGT. The CDR3 is made up of 13 amino acids. The CDR3 nucleotides read TGTGCCAGCAGTTACCGGGGAAATCAGCCCCAGCATTTT. The encoded protein is CASSYRGNQPQHF.

The V and J genes are TRBV7-3 and TRBJ1-6, with D possibly matching TRBD1 (6 bases). The V gene lost 4 bases and the J gene lost 7 bases, with 11 bases spanning the gap. This CDR3 has 14 amino acids. Germline loops: CDR1 SGHTA, CDR2 FQGTGA. The CDR3 bases are TGTGCCAGCAGCTCGACAGGCCGGAATTCACCCCTCCACTTT. The encoded protein is CASSSTGRNSPLHF.

The chain links TRBV19 to TRBJ1-2, with 9 positions matching TRBD1. CDR3 length: 15 amino acids. Germline lookup yields CDR1 LNHDA and CDR2 SQIVND (reference sequence). Trimming removed 3 bases from V and 7 bases from J; junction bases left unmatched: 9. This CDR3 reads CASSISWTGVGGYTF. CDR3 bases: TGTGCCAGTAGTATCAGTTGGACAGGGGTAGGTGGCTACACCTTC. Looking up the rest from reference TRBV19 and TRBJ1-2 gives the full variable domain: DGGITQSPKYLFRKEGQNVTLSCEQNLNHDAMYWYRQDPGQGLRLIYYSQIVNDFQKGDIAEGYSVSREKKESFPLTVTSAQKNPTAFYLCASSISWTGVGGYTFGSGTRLTVV.

V gene TRBV19 combines with J gene TRBJ2-7; 7 nucleotides agree with TRBD1. Per germline, CDR1 LNHDA and CDR2 SQIVND (reference sequence). J lost 1 base, V lost 8 bases, and 8 bases had no gene match. The CDR3 consists of 14 residues. CDR3 region: CASARARGSYEQYF. In DNA, the CDR3 is TGTGCCAGTGCCCGGGCCAGGGGGTCCTACGAGCAGTACTTC.

This clone has only a few counts. The genes are TRBV19 and TRBJ1-5; maybe TRBD1 (6 bases). V was shortened by 5 bases and J by 3 bases, with 14 bases between the two germline ends. Germline CDR1 LNHDA, CDR2 SQIVND (reference sequence). This CDR3 contains 15 residues. The DNA of the CDR3 is TGTGCCAGTAGTCCCAGAGGGGGATCCAATCAGCCCCAGCATTTT. This gives the protein CASSPRGGSNQPQHF.

The chain uses TRBV5-8 and TRBJ2-7; 7 bases are a match to TRBD2. Germline CDR1 is SGHTS and CDR2 is YDEGEE. The CDR3 sequence is 14 residues long. V was clipped by 6 bases and J by 2 bases; unmatched bases: 8. CDR3 sequence: CASIHRGVTYEQYF. CDR3 bases: TGTGCCAGCATCCACCGGGGGGTCACCTACGAGCAGTACTTC.

The V gene is TRBV10-3, the J gene TRBJ1-2; the D gene is possibly TRBD1 (5 bases). V was shortened by 2 bases and J by 4 bases, with 17 bases between the two germline ends. Germline lookup yields CDR1 ENHRY and CDR2 SYGVKD. The length of the CDR3 is 16 residues. CDR3 nucleotides: TGTGCCATCAGTGAGCAAGAGGGACTGAGGACCTATGGCTACACCTTC. It specifies CAISEQEGLRTYGYTF.

The chain recombines TRBV7-2 with TRBJ1-2, with D hard to call. V lost 6 bases, J lost 3 bases, and 11 bases lay in between. CDR1 SGHTA and CDR2 FQGNSA come from the germline V gene. The CDR3 extends over 13 amino acids. The CDR3 region has the DNA TGTGCCAGCAGGTCGGAGGCTTACTATGGCTACACCTTC. Residues: CASRSEAYYGYTF. The whole variable domain, remainder taken from reference TRBV7-2 and TRBJ1-2, is GAGVSQSPSNKVTEKGKDVELRCDPISGHTALYWYRQSLGQGLEFLIYFQGNSAPDKSGLPSDRFSAERTGGSVSTLTIQRTQQEDSAVYLCASRSEAYYGYTFGSGTRLTVV.

The V gene is TRBV9, the J gene TRBJ1-2; 11 bases align to TRBD1. The CDR3 contains 17 residues. The V gene's germline CDR1 is SGDLS and CDR2 YYNGEE. V trimming: 4 bases; J trimming: 3 bases; junction bases outside the gene matches: 11. In DNA form, the CDR3 reads TGTGCCAGCAGCATCGGGACAGGGGGTTTAACTGACTATGGCTACACCTTC. Translating gives CASSIGTGGLTDYGYTF.